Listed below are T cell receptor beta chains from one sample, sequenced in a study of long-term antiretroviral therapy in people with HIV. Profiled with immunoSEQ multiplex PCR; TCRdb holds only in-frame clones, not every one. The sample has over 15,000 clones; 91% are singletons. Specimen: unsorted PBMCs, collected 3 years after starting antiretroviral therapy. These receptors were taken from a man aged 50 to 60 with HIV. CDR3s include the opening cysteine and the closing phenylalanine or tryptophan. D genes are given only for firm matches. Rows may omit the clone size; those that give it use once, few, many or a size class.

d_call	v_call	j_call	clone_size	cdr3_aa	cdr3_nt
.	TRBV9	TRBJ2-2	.	CASSVDRTSMSGELFF	TGTGCCAGCAGCGTAGATAGAACTAGCATGTCCGGGGAGCTGTTTTTT
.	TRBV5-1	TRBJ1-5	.	CANQQTGNQPQHF	TGCGCCAACCAACAGACGGGCAATCAGCCCCAGCATTTT
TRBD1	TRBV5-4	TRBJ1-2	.	CASSQPGGDRGPYGYTF	TGTGCCAGCAGCCAACCTGGGGGGGACAGGGGGCCCTATGGCTACACCTTC
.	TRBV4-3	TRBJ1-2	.	CASSQGPLHYGYTF	TGCGCCAGCAGCCAAGGCCCTCTTCACTATGGCTACACCTTC
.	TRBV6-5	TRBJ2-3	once	CASSYGAADTQYF	TGTGCCAGCAGTTATGGGGCCGCAGATACGCAGTATTTT
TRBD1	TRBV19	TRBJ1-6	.	CASSTQGAGSPLHF	TGTGCCAGTAGTACACAGGGGGCTGGCTCACCCCTCCACTTT
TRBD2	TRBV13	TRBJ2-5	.	CASSLRTSGGVGETQYF	TGTGCCAGCAGCCTCCGGACTAGCGGGGGGGTAGGAGAGACCCAGTACTTC
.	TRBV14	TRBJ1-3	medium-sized	CASSQVGRGGNTIYF	TGTGCCAGCAGCCAAGTCGGCAGGGGAGGAAACACCATATATTTT
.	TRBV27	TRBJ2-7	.	CASSFEGWGSYEQYF	TGTGCCAGCAGTTTCGAGGGGTGGGGGTCCTACGAGCAGTACTTC
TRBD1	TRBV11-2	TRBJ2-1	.	CASSLAGQGYNEQFF	TGTGCCAGCAGCTTAGCTGGACAGGGGTACAATGAGCAGTTCTTC
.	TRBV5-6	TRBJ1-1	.	CASSLAPGMNTEAFF	TGTGCCAGCAGCTTGGCTCCAGGTATGAACACTGAAGCTTTCTTT
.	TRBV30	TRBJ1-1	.	CAWTRAGGTEAFF	TGTGCCTGGACTCGGGCTGGGGGCACTGAAGCTTTCTTT